Described below is a single T cell receptor (beta chain) sequence and its context. Generated by immunoSEQ multiplex PCR, the TCRdb table keeps only in-frame clones and is missing some. The data show approximately 190,000 clones, 82% seen once. This sample was taken from a study of blood T cell repertoires in COVID-19. Study details: Researchers got acute and convalescent COVID-19 samples from the United States, Italy and Spain. T cells, B-cell-depleted T cells, or PBMCs provided the cDNA or gDNA that served as material.

CDR3 size: 13 residues. CDR1 and CDR2 (germline): MGHRA, YSYEKL. V dropped 2 bases and J dropped 10; count of bases not matched to a gene: 7. The source is a woman aged 60-70 years with COVID-19, enrolled during active disease. Sequencing was done on a sample of peripheral blood. The chain is built from TRBV4-1 and TRBJ1-2; 7 nucleotides line up with TRBD1. CDR3 coding DNA: TGCGCCAGCAGCCAAACCGGGACAGCCTACTACACCTTC. Translation: CASSQTGTAYYTF.